One sample yielded the 28 T cell receptor beta chains listed below, sequenced in a study of HIV-infected patients and healthy controls. Alpha and beta constant-region primers primed reverse transcription of around 500 ng RNA. Using multiplexing indices, alpha and beta chain libraries were generated apart by chain-specific third strand synthesis. TCRdb used MiXCR to reprocess the 5' RACE reads, holding one entry per CDR3 protein. The data contain over 3,500 distinct CDR3 sequences, about an eighth of them singletons. No cell fractionation was done, so the repertoire covers all unsorted peripheral blood T cells. The input for sequencing was blood, taken before antiretroviral therapy. The source is an adult with HIV infection.

This clonotype is classed as medium-sized. The chain couples TRBV12-3 or TRBV12-4 to TRBJ2-3; no firm D call. Deletions cut 1 base from V and 3 bases from J, with 2 bases between. This CDR3 is 12 amino acids long. The CDR3 nucleotides are TGTGCCAGCAGTTTAGAGACAGATACGCAGTATTTT. Amino acids: CASSLETDTQYF.

This clonotype is medium-sized (0.01 to 0.1%). CDR3 in amino acids: CASRADTLYGYTF. DNA of the CDR3: TGTGCCAGTAGAGCGGACACCCTCTATGGCTACACCTTC. This sequence joins TRBV19 and TRBJ1-2; tentative D call: TRBD1 (5 bases). From germline, CDR1 is LNHDA and CDR2 SQIVND (reference sequence). The CDR3 is 13 residues long. V was trimmed by 6 bases and J by 4 bases, leaving 12 bases between them.

Regarding this clonotype: Just one base apart from a much larger clone, this may be a read error. The rearrangement uses TRBV6-6 and TRBJ2-7; 11 nucleotides match TRBD1. This CDR3 region has 13 residues. Germline CDR1 is MNHNY and CDR2 is SVGAGI (reference sequence). DNA of the CDR3: TGTGCCAGCAGTAGGACAGGGGGCTACGACCAGTACTTC. Its protein product is CASSRTGGYDQYF.

The table lists this clonotype with a few counts. Written as DNA, the CDR3 is TGTGCCAGCAGTGCTGGACAGGGCTGGACTGAAGCTTTCTTT. This encodes CASSAGQGWTEAFF. This chain uses TRBV27 with TRBJ1-1; TRBD1 aligns across 8 bases. The CDR3 length is 14 residues. The germline gives CDR1 MNHEY, CDR2 SMNVEV (reference sequence). V lost 5 bases and J lost 5; bases outside the gene matches: 7.

The sample holds a few counts of this clonotype. The chain links TRBV2 to TRBJ2-1; TRBD1 or TRBD2 may be the D gene (5 bases each). Trimming pared 5 bases from V and 3 bases from J, leaving 8 bases between. The CDR3 contains 13 residues. CDR1 SNHLY and CDR2 FYNNEI come from the germline V gene. The CDR3 region is CASSLGVYNEQFF. The CDR3 DNA reads TGTGCCAGCAGTCTGGGGGTCTACAATGAGCAGTTCTTC.

Within the sample, this clonotype is medium-sized. This chain joins TRBV7-9 and TRBJ1-6; 12 bases agree with TRBD1. V gave up 4 bases and J gave up 8 bases; unmatched junction bases: 3. CDR3 length: 15 amino acids. CDR1 and CDR2 (germline): SEHNR, FQNEAQ (reference sequence). The CDR3 here is CASSSRDRGHSPLHF. As DNA, the CDR3 is TGTGCCAGCAGCTCCCGGGACAGGGGGCATTCACCCCTCCACTTT.

In its sample, this clonotype ranks as medium-sized (0.01 to 0.1%). The genes are TRBV7-9 and TRBJ2-6; D is unclear. Trimming took 0 bases from V and 0 from J, leaving 3 bases between them. This CDR3 contains 15 residues. Germline CDR1 and CDR2: SEHNR and FQNEAQ (reference sequence). The CDR3 loop is CASSLAVSGANVLTF. As DNA, the CDR3 is TGTGCCAGCAGCTTAGCCGTCTCTGGGGCCAACGTCCTGACTTTC.

This clonotype was detected many times. The chain employs TRBV6-5 and TRBJ1-1; D gene unclear. Germline CDR1 and CDR2: MNHEY and SVGAGI. Trimming left V 7 bases short and J 0 bases short, with 21 bases between. CDR3 length: 17 amino acids. The CDR3 coding sequence is TGTGCCAGCAAGGAAAGTGGGGTTGGTGTCTTGAACACTGAAGCTTTCTTT. This sequence encodes CASKESGVGVLNTEAFF.

Comments on this clonotype: A much larger clone differs by one base, so this may be a read error. This chain connects TRBV4-2 to TRBJ1-2; D not resolved. The CDR3 sequence is 13 residues long. Germline CDR1 and CDR2: LGHNA and YNFKEQ. V was cut by 5 bases and J by 3 bases, with 10 bases left in between. The DNA for the CDR3 is TGTGCCAGCAGCAAAGTGAGTGACTATGGCTACACCTTC. It is translated as CASSKVSDYGYTF.

This clonotype was seen a few times. The chain employs TRBV19 and TRBJ2-2; D gene ambiguous. This CDR3 is 14 amino acids long. V lost 10 bases and J lost 7, with 19 bases in between. Per the germline V gene, CDR1 is LNHDA and CDR2 is SQIVND (reference sequence). CDR3 sequence reads: CATVTEPLNGELFF. The CDR3 bases are TGTGCCACCGTGACCGAGCCTTTGAACGGGGAGCTGTTTTTT. Full variable domain (remainder filled in from reference TRBV19 and TRBJ2-2): DGGITQSPKYLFRKEGQNVTLSCEQNLNHDAMYWYRQDPGQGLRLIYYSQIVNDFQKGDIAEGYSVSREKKESFPLTVTSAQKNPTAFYLCATVTEPLNGELFFGEGSRLTVL.

V gene TRBV5-1 combines with J gene TRBJ2-2, with 9 bases identical to TRBD1. V was pared by 7 bases and J by 6 bases, with 10 bases of the junction left unmatched. The CDR3 is 15 residues long. From germline, CDR1 is SGHRS and CDR2 YFSETQ. Written as DNA, the CDR3 is TGCGCCAGCCGTCGGGGACAGGGAAGTTCCGGGGAGCTGTTTTTT. This sequence encodes CASRRGQGSSGELFF.

This clonotype was counted a single time. This rearrangement joins TRBV5-4 to TRBJ2-3; tentatively, D is TRBD2 (5 bases). This CDR3 region has 14 residues. V lost 1 base, J lost 6 bases, and 12 bases lay in between. Germline V gives CDR1 SGHNT, CDR2 YYREEE (reference sequence). The CDR3 DNA follows: TGTGCCAGCAGCTTGAGACTATCAGCGGATACGCAGTATTTT. The encoded protein is CASSLRLSADTQYF.

This chain uses TRBV18 with TRBJ2-1; maybe TRBD1 (5 bases). The CDR3 runs 11 residues. Germline V gene lookup returns CDR1 KGHSH and CDR2 LQKENI. Trimming cost V 6 bases and J 14 bases, with 14 bases left between them. The CDR3 protein is CASSYGHGEFF. The CDR3, as DNA: TGTGCCAGCTCGTACGGACATGGGGAGTTCTTC.

This clonotype qualifies as medium-sized. V is TRBV7-8 and J is TRBJ1-4, with D perhaps matching TRBD1 (6 bases). The CDR3 spans 15 residues. The ends were cut back, 1 base at V and 4 bases at J, with 10 bases in the middle. CDR1 and CDR2 (germline): SGHVS, FQNEAQ. This CDR3 is CASSLGDRNNEKLFF. The CDR3 bases are TGTGCCAGCAGCTTAGGCGACAGGAATAATGAAAAACTGTTTTTT.

This clonotype is large. The chain employs TRBV4-3 and TRBJ2-1, with D perhaps assigned TRBD1 or TRBD2 (5 bases each). Deletions cut 3 bases from V and 7 bases from J, with 16 bases between. Germline V CDR1 and CDR2: LGHNA, YSLEER. This CDR3 contains 15 residues. CDR3 protein: CASSHGIPGTNEQFF. CDR3 DNA sequence: TGCGCCAGCAGCCACGGCATCCCAGGGACGAATGAGCAGTTCTTC.

This clonotype occurred many times. The chain couples TRBV5-1 to TRBJ2-3, with D unresolved. In germline, CDR1 is SGHRS, CDR2 YFSETQ. Trimming removed 1 base at V and 1 base at J, with 13 bases between. This CDR3 comprises 16 residues. The CDR3 DNA reads TGCGCCAGCAGCTTGTTAGGCGTTTATGGCACAGATACGCAGTATTTT. Translated, it gives CASSLLGVYGTDTQYF.

This clonotype ranks as medium-sized. CDR3 bases: TGTGCCAGCAGCTGGGGTTACGAGCAGTACTTC. It yields the protein CASSWGYEQYF. This chain connects TRBV7-6 to TRBJ2-7; D not resolved. The CDR3 runs 11 residues. Germline lookup yields CDR1 SGHVS and CDR2 FNYEAQ. Trimming shortened V by 4 bases and J by 4 bases, and 5 bases separated the two germline ends.

This clonotype rates as medium-sized (0.01 to 0.1%). The chain couples TRBV3-1 to TRBJ1-2, with unresolved D. CDR3 length: 13 amino acids. Between the trimmed V and J ends, which lost 0 bases and 7 bases, there was a span of 9 bases. Per germline, CDR1 LGHDT and CDR2 YNNKEL (reference sequence). DNA of the CDR3: TGTGCCAGCAGCCAAGAAGGGCTTGGTGGCTACACCTTC. Residues: CASSQEGLGGYTF. The variable domain in full, with the rest retrieved from reference TRBV3-1 and TRBJ1-2, is DTAVSQTPKYLVTQMGNDKSIKCEQNLGHDTMYWYKQDSKKFLKIMFSYNNKELIINETVPNRFSPKSPDKAHLNLHINSLELGDSAVYFCASSQEGLGGYTFGSGTRLTVV.

This clonotype is termed medium-sized. In DNA form, the CDR3 reads TGTGCCAGCAGTAGGAGGGCAGGGAGGGAAGGGGGCAGTCAGCCCCAGCATTTT. It specifies CASSRRAGREGGSQPQHF. The rearrangement uses TRBV7-8 and TRBJ1-5, with TRBD1 matching 7 bases. V shed 6 bases and J 6 bases; nucleotides not matched to a gene: 20. There are 18 residues in the CDR3. Per germline, CDR1 SGHVS and CDR2 FQNEAQ.

Judged by abundance, this clonotype is medium-sized. V and J are TRBV12-3 or TRBV12-4 and TRBJ2-1; 10 nucleotides match TRBD2. The CDR3 extends over 16 amino acids. Germline trimming cut 6 bases from V and 6 bases from J; bases unmatched to any gene: 11. The CDR3 DNA sequence: TGTGCCAGCAGCCCCCGCGTAGCGGGGGGCCTCAATGAGCAGTTCTTC. Protein sequence: CASSPRVAGGLNEQFF.

This clonotype is labeled medium-sized (0.01 to 0.1%). This sequence joins TRBV24-1 and TRBJ1-1; TRBD1 matches at 11 bases. Looked up from germline, CDR1 is KGHDR and CDR2 is SFDVKD. Germline trimming cut 2 bases from V and 6 bases from J; bases unmatched to any gene: 7. This CDR3 has 16 residues. The DNA of the CDR3 is TGTGCCACCAGTGATTGGACAGGGGGCCTGGGTGCTGAAGCTTTCTTT. It codes for CATSDWTGGLGAEAFF.

This clonotype is classed as medium-sized. The V and J genes are TRBV7-2 and TRBJ1-5; no reliable D call. V shed 5 bases and J shed 1 base, with 15 bases lying between them. Per the germline V gene, CDR1 is SGHTA and CDR2 is FQGNSA. This CDR3 contains 16 residues. CDR3 bases: TGTGCCAGCAGCGTAGGTAGGATGGGGAGCAATCAGCCCCAGCATTTT. Encoded protein: CASSVGRMGSNQPQHF.

Worth noting for this clonotype: This may arise from a read error, as a much more abundant clone is one base away. This chain uses TRBV6-2 or TRBV6-3 with TRBJ1-4, with D perhaps matching TRBD1 (5 bases). This CDR3 is built from 15 residues. Trimming took 6 bases from V and 8 from J, leaving 19 bases between them. Germline loops: CDR1 MNHEY, CDR2 SVGEGT. This CDR3 reads CASSYVGNRGEKLFF. DNA of the CDR3: TGTGCCAGCAGCTACGTGGGAAATCGGGGCGAAAAACTGTTTTTT.

This clonotype is categorized as medium-sized. The rearrangement uses TRBV7-6 and TRBJ2-5; D is perhaps TRBD1 or TRBD2 (5 bases each). Looked up from germline, CDR1 is SGHVS and CDR2 is FNYEAQ. V lost 5 bases and J lost 2, with 12 bases in between. CDR3 length: 14 residues. The CDR3 loop reads CASSPYGGQETQYF. In nucleotides, the CDR3 is TGTGCCAGCAGCCCCTATGGGGGACAAGAGACCCAGTACTTC.

In its sample, this clonotype ranks as medium-sized. This sequence joins TRBV5-1 and TRBJ1-1; TRBD1 aligns across 9 bases. Trimming at V came to 5 bases and at J to 0 bases, leaving 8 bases not matched to a gene. Per the germline V gene, CDR1 is SGHRS and CDR2 is YFSETQ. The CDR3 spans 16 residues. The CDR3 DNA reads as TGCGCCAGCAGAGGACAGGGGTGGTGGATGAACACTGAAGCTTTCTTT. Amino acids: CASRGQGWWMNTEAFF.

In this sample, this clonotype is medium-sized. The J gene is TRBJ2-1, the V gene TRBV11-3; 10 positions match TRBD2. This CDR3 region has 15 residues. Germline lookup yields CDR1 SGHNT and CDR2 YENEEA. Losses at the gene ends were 5 bases for V and 4 bases for J; bases not matched to a gene: 5. As DNA, the CDR3 is TGTGCCAGCAGCCCACGGACTAGCGGTTACAATGAGCAGTTCTTC. It encodes CASSPRTSGYNEQFF. Using reference TRBV11-3 and TRBJ2-1 for the parts outside the CDR3, the full variable domain is EAGVVQSPRYKIIEKKQPVAFWCNPISGHNTLYWYLQNLGQGPELLIRYENEEAVDDSQLPKDRFSAERLKGVDSTLKIQPAELGDSAVYLCASSPRTSGYNEQFFGPGTRLTVL.

This clonotype is labeled medium-sized (0.01 to 0.1%). The rearrangement links TRBV20-1 to TRBJ2-1; 9 bases align to TRBD2. The length of the CDR3 is 16 residues. The germline V gene has CDR1 DFQATT and CDR2 SNEGSKA (reference sequence). Trimming cost V 6 bases and J 4 bases; bases outside gene matches: 13. The chain's CDR3 is CSATPSGKIAYNEQFF. The DNA for the CDR3 is TGCAGTGCCACTCCTAGCGGGAAAATTGCGTACAATGAGCAGTTCTTC.

This clonotype rates as medium-sized. This chain joins TRBV27 and TRBJ2-1; D is unclear. Germline CDR1 and CDR2: MNHEY and SMNVEV (reference sequence). Trimming took 2 bases from V and 0 from J, leaving 2 bases between them. This CDR3 has 13 amino acids. CDR3 DNA: TGTGCCAGCAGTTTAAGCTCCTACAATGAGCAGTTCTTC. This sequence encodes CASSLSSYNEQFF.